The rows below give T cell receptor beta chains drawn from one sample of a study of identical twins. TCRdb passed the 5' RACE reads through MiXCR, listing each CDR3 protein once. The table has around 370,000 distinct CDR3 sequences, approximately 9.1% seen once. The sequenced sample was naive T cells sorted from blood. These receptors all stem from a woman between 50 and 59 years old in good health. Each CDR3 is given with its conserved first and last residue. The order of the fields is D gene, clone size, J gene, CDR3 length, V gene, CDR3 DNA, CDR3 protein. The D gene is left open where the match is weak. Clone size is given for some rows only: seen once, a few or many times, or a class if the clone is expanded.

TRBD2	.	TRBJ2-7	14	TRBV19	TGTGCCAGTAGTCCGGGACTAGTGGTCCACGAGCAGTACTTC	CASSPGLVVHEQYF
.	once	TRBJ2-7	14	TRBV5-1	TGCGCCAGCAGCGCAGGGCAGGTTTCCTACGAGCAGTACTTC	CASSAGQVSYEQYF
.	many	TRBJ1-6	16	TRBV12-3/TRBV12-4	TGTGCCAGCAGCCAAAACCGAGGGTCCCCAAATTCACCCCTCCACTTT	CASSQNRGSPNSPLHF
.	few	TRBJ1-1	15	TRBV4-2	TGTGCCAGCAGCCAAGGGTCTTCCGGGAACACTGAAGCTTTCTTT	CASSQGSSGNTEAFF
.	few	TRBJ2-3	13	TRBV5-5	TGTGCCAGCAGCAGACCGAACACAGATACGCAGTATTTT	CASSRPNTDTQYF
TRBD1	.	TRBJ2-2	17	TRBV4-1	TGCGCCAGCAGCCAACCGGGACAGGGGGCGTTAACCGGGGAGCTGTTTTTT	CASSQPGQGALTGELFF
.	.	TRBJ2-2	15	TRBV12-3/TRBV12-4	TGTGCCAGCAGTTTAGCGGGAGGACGTTCCGGGGAGCTGTTTTTT	CASSLAGGRSGELFF
.	many	TRBJ1-2	15	TRBV5-6	TGTGCCAGCAGCTCCCGGTTCGGGGTTACCTATGGCTACACCTTC	CASSSRFGVTYGYTF
.	many	TRBJ1-5	14	TRBV5-1	TGCGCCAGCAGCCCCGATTATAGCAATCAGCCCCAGCATTTT	CASSPDYSNQPQHF
.	.	TRBJ2-6	16	TRBV27	TGTGCCAGCAGTTTTACAGGGAAAGCTGGGGCCAACGTCCTGACTTTC	CASSFTGKAGANVLTF
.	few	TRBJ2-3	16	TRBV20-1	TGCAGTGCCTCGAAGGAGGGGGGTGGAAGAACAGATACGCAGTATTTT	CSASKEGGGRTDTQYF
TRBD2	many	TRBJ2-3	15	TRBV20-1	TGCAGTGCTACCCCACTAGCGGGAGTCCCAGATACGCAGTATTTT	CSATPLAGVPDTQYF
TRBD2	.	TRBJ2-3	15	TRBV20-1	TGCAGTGCTAATGGGGCACTAGCGGGCACAGATACGCAGTATTTT	CSANGALAGTDTQYF
.	.	TRBJ2-1	11	TRBV10-1	TGCGCCAGCAGTGACAACTCCGAGCAGTTCTTC	CASSDNSEQFF
.	.	TRBJ2-7	15	TRBV20-1	TGCAGTGCGCGAGACGGGAGCCGGGGGTCCTACGAGCAGTACTTC	CSARDGSRGSYEQYF
.	many	TRBJ1-2	13	TRBV6-5	TGTGCCAGCAGTTATCTCTCCCAGGGGGGCTACACCTTC	CASSYLSQGGYTF
.	.	TRBJ2-5	16	TRBV20-1	TGCAGTGCTAGAGACCCCCCGGAGGGGCGCGGGGAGACCCAGTACTTC	CSARDPPEGRGETQYF
.	.	TRBJ1-1	14	TRBV20-1	TGCAGTGCTAGAGAAGGGGCAGAGAACACTGAAGCTTTCTTT	CSAREGAENTEAFF